This passage covers 14 T cell receptor beta chains from one sample sequenced in a study of T cells in Graves' hyperthyroidism and ophthalmopathy. Template material for amplifying TCR beta CDR3 regions consisted of RNA transcripts. HTBI primers drove first-round RT-PCR of the TCR CDR3. TCRdb recomputed calls from the multiplex PCR reads with MiXCR, one row per CDR3 protein. The sample lists about 160,000 distinct CDR3 sequences, about 9% seen once, with around 21% in the top ten. The sequenced sample consisted of blood. The receptor source for this set is a woman aged 18-29 years with Graves' hyperthyroidism that later progressed to Graves' ophthalmopathy.

On this clonotype: This CDR3 is missing its conserved last phenylalanine or tryptophan, likely due to a read error. The chain joins TRBV18 to TRBJ2-7; D remains ambiguous. The CDR3 spans 15 residues. Germline CDR1 KGHSH, CDR2 LQKENI. V lost 2 bases, J lost 2 bases, and 13 bases lay in between. Here the CDR3 DNA reads TGTGCCAGCTCACCATCGGCCTTAACCGCCTACGAGCAGTACCTC. Its protein is CASSPSALTAYEQYL.

This clonotype was counted many times. The chain has TRBV20-1 and TRBJ2-7; D gene unclear. CDR3 length: 13 residues. Germline values: CDR1 DFQATT, CDR2 SNEGSKA (reference sequence). V was pared by 2 bases and J by 7 bases, with 15 bases between. The CDR3 is CSARIAHKEEQYF. CDR3 coding DNA: TGCAGTGCTAGAATAGCCCATAAGGAAGAGCAGTACTTC.

This rearrangement joins TRBV6-2 or TRBV6-3 to TRBJ1-5; D call uncertain. Trimming took off 6 bases at V and 9 bases at J, with 18 bases between the two ends. The CDR3 is 14 residues long. CDR1 is MNHEY and CDR2 is SVGEGT in the germline V gene. The CDR3: CASRGTGGNWPQHF. Here the CDR3 DNA reads TGTGCCAGCAGGGGAACGGGCGGGAACTGGCCCCAGCATTTT.

This clonotype was detected many times. The J gene is TRBJ1-1, the V gene TRBV2; a possible D gene is TRBD1 (5 bases). V was pared by 2 bases and J by 6 bases, with 16 bases between. The CDR3 totals 15 residues. From germline, CDR1 is SNHLY and CDR2 FYNNEI. CDR3 in amino acids: CASSESGTPNAEAFF. CDR3 sequence (DNA): TGTGCCAGCAGTGAATCCGGGACCCCAAACGCTGAAGCTTTCTTT.

V gene TRBV20-1 combines with J gene TRBJ2-5; D gene unclear. Germline CDR1 DFQATT, CDR2 SNEGSKA (reference sequence). V lost 0 bases to trimming and J lost 5 bases, with 13 bases between them. The CDR3 contains 14 residues. CDR3 loop: CSARDVSYVETQYF. CDR3 bases: TGCAGTGCTAGAGATGTTAGTTACGTTGAGACCCAGTACTTC.

The J gene is TRBJ2-7, the V gene TRBV4-1; D perhaps matches TRBD2 (6 bases). CDR3 length: 18 amino acids. Germline-derived CDR1 and CDR2 are MGHRA and YSYEKL. The V end lost 7 bases, the J end lost 0 bases, and 25 bases lay between the germline ends. The CDR3 sequence: CASMGASSAGKISYEQYF. The DNA for the CDR3 is TGCGCCAGCATGGGTGCCTCATCCGCGGGGAAAATCTCCTACGAGCAGTACTTC.

This clonotype showed up many times. V usage is TRBV2 and J usage is TRBJ1-2, with a weak D call TRBD1 (6 bases). Trimming removed 1 base from V and 8 bases from J, with 14 bases in between. Germline V lookup: CDR1 SNHLY, CDR2 FYNNEI. The length of the CDR3 is 14 residues. CDR3 loop: CASSEETGTKGYTF. The CDR3, as DNA: TGTGCCAGCAGTGAAGAGACAGGAACTAAAGGCTACACCTTC. Full variable domain (rest looked up from reference TRBV2 and TRBJ1-2): EPEVTQTPSHQVTQMGQEVILRCVPISNHLYFYWYRQILGQKVEFLVSFYNNEISEKSEIFDDQFSVERPDGSNFTLKIRSTKLEDSAMYFCASSEETGTKGYTFGSGTRLTVV.

This clonotype was counted ten times or more. CDR3 protein: CASSEAGRSYGYTF. The CDR3 DNA is TGTGCCAGCAGTGAAGCGGGACGGTCCTATGGCTACACCTTC. This chain links TRBV2 with TRBJ1-2, with D perhaps TRBD1 (5 bases). CDR3 size: 14 residues. The V gene lost 0 bases and the J gene lost 4 bases, with 9 bases spanning the gap. The V gene's germline CDR1 is SNHLY and CDR2 FYNNEI.

As regards this clonotype: At one boundary the junction diverges from the germline segment, which might be a read error. As DNA, the CDR3 is TGTGCCAGCTTAACAGGGGGCTCCTATGATTCACCCCTCCACTTT. This translates into CASLTGGSYDSPLHF. V is TRBV6-1 and J is TRBJ1-6; 9 bases fit TRBD1. CDR1 is MNHNS and CDR2 is SASEGT in the germline V gene. The CDR3 has 15 residues.

This clonotype has only a few counts. The chain recombines TRBV20-1 with TRBJ2-3; 8 positions agree with TRBD2. Germline V gives CDR1 DFQATT, CDR2 SNEGSKA (reference sequence). Trimming took 3 bases from V and 0 from J; bases not matched to a gene: 8. The CDR3 runs 16 residues. The chain's CDR3 is CSARDPAGGSTDTQYF. CDR3 coding DNA: TGCAGTGCTAGGGACCCGGCGGGGGGTAGCACAGATACGCAGTATTTT.

This clonotype was seen ten or more times. The V call is TRBV14, the J call TRBJ2-7; weak D call: TRBD2 (6 bases). CDR3 length equals 14 residues. Germline V gives CDR1 SGHDN, CDR2 FVKESK. V was clipped by 1 base and J by 5 bases, with 12 bases between them. The CDR3 nucleotides read TGTGCCAGCAGCCAAGTTGTGGGAGGCCACGAGCAGTACTTC. Protein: CASSQVVGGHEQYF.

This clonotype has a count of ten or more. The J gene is TRBJ1-3, the V gene TRBV6-1; D not certain. The CDR3 has 14 amino acids. The ends were cut back, 4 bases at V and 0 bases at J, with 7 bases in the middle. CDR1 and CDR2 from the germline V gene are MNHNS and SASEGT. The CDR3 DNA follows: TGTGCCAGCAGTGCAAGGACCTCTGGAAACACCATATATTTT. Its protein is CASSARTSGNTIYF.

This clonotype appeared many times. The chain combines TRBV24-1 with TRBJ2-1, with TRBD1 identical over 7 bases. Losses at the gene ends were 4 bases for V and 4 bases for J; bases not matched to a gene: 3. The CDR3 is made up of 14 amino acids. Germline assignment: CDR1 KGHDR and CDR2 SFDVKD. This CDR3 reads CATSEGGRYNEQFF. The DNA for the CDR3 is TGTGCCACCAGTGAAGGGGGCCGGTACAATGAGCAGTTCTTC.

This clonotype has just a few counts. The V call is TRBV14, the J call TRBJ2-3, with D tentatively TRBD2 (6 bases). CDR1 and CDR2 from the germline V gene are SGHDN and FVKESK. This CDR3 is built from 19 residues. Trimming pared 4 bases from V and 2 bases from J, leaving 25 bases between. The CDR3 DNA follows: TGTGCCAGCAGCCGAACTCCTCCGGGACTCCGACTAAACACAGATACGCAGTATTTT. This codes for CASSRTPPGLRLNTDTQYF.